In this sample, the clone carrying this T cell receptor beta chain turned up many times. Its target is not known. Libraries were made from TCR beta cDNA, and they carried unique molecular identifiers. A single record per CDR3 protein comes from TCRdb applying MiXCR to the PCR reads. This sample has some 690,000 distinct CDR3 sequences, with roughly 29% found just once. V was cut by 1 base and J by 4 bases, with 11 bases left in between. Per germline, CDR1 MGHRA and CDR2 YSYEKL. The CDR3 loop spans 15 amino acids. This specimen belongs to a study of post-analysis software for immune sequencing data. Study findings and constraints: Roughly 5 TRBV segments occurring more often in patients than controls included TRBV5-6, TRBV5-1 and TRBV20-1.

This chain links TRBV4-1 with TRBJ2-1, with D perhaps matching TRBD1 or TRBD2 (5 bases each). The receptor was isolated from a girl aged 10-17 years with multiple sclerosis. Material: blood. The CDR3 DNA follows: TGCGCCAGCAGCCAAGGGGGGAGCGGATACAATGAGCAGTTCTTC. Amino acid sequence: CASSQGGSGYNEQFF.